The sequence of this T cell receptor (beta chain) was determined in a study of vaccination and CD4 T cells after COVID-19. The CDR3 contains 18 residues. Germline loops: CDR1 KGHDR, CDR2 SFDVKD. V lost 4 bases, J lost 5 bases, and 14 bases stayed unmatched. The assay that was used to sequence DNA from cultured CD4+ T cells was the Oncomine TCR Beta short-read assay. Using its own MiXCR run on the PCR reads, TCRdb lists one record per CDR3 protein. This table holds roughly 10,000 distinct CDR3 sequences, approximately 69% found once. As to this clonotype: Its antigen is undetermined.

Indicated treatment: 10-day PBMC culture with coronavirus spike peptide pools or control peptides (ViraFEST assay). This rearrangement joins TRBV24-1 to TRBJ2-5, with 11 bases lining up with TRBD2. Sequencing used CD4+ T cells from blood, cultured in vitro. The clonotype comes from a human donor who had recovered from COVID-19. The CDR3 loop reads CATSEPRGLAGQSETQYF. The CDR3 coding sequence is TGTGCCACCAGTGAGCCCCGAGGACTAGCGGGCCAAAGCGAGACCCAGTACTTC.